The entry below gives a single TCR beta chain sequence along with its context. This sample stems from a study of blood T cell repertoires in COVID-19. Study-wide context: There were acute and convalescent COVID-19 samples, and they came from the United States, Italy and Spain. PBMCs, B-cell-depleted T cells, or T cells provided the cDNA or gDNA that made up the material.

The CDR3 spans 12 residues. The ends were cut back, 2 bases at V and 9 bases at J, with 11 bases in the middle. In the original workflow: Estimates of nucleated cell counts were drawn from the amplification of reference gene primers. The data were produced by immunoSEQ multiplex PCR, yet TCRdb's version contains in-frame clones alone and is incomplete. Clone size and V and J calls were adopted from that table, with D and trimming inferred from the DNA. The sample yields 110,000 to 150,000 clones, roughly 86% seen once. The clonotype was recovered from a woman aged 55-75 years with acute or convalescent COVID-19. The chain recombines TRBV12-3 or TRBV12-4 with TRBJ2-7; tentative D call: TRBD1 (6 bases). Material for sequencing was peripheral blood. The CDR3, as DNA: TGTGCCAGCAGTTTATCGACAGGCGGGCAGTACTTC. Translation gives CASSLSTGGQYF.